The text below deals with one T cell receptor (beta chain). This clonotype has only a few counts. Its antigen is currently not known. One base away there is no much larger clone; base qualities are not given. This record belongs to a study of T-cell memory formation after mild COVID-19 (dated by TCRdb to the early 2020s). Regarding the complete study: Most TCR sequence clusters were specific to one of the two donors. In a couple of donors, T-cell clones that expanded and contracted after mild COVID-19 were followed by sequencing TCRalpha and TCRbeta repertoires longitudinally. Two young, previously healthy adult volunteers, one female and one male, were included in the cohort.

The paper as a whole reports these results and caveats: Some responding clones were detected in pre-infection memory, which suggested that pre-existing cross-reactive memory T cells had joined the SARS-CoV-2 response. Whether the second-wave clones peaking on day 37 were SARS-CoV-2 specific was not confirmed. Contracting CD4+ clones turned up mainly in the CM and EM memory subsets, whereas EMRA was where CD8+ clones were enriched. From day 15 to 85, contracting clones showed balanced CD4/CD8 phenotypes, whereas a second wave of clones that expanded from day 15 to 37 leaned towards CD4+. Only a couple of mild cases were covered by the study, and larger cohorts that include severe cases with pre-infection samples were considered necessary.

Sequencing was performed on an Illumina NovaSeq 6000. TCRalpha and TCRbeta cDNA libraries were built by 5'RACE with constant-segment primers, adding sample barcodes and unique molecular identifiers. RNA was extracted from every sample with Trizol reagent. Library amplification was performed in two PCR steps, and a second sample barcode and Illumina TruSeq adapters were introduced in the second step. Sequencing of the libraries was done on an Illumina NovaSeq, producing 2 x 150 bp paired-end reads. Regarding the original processing steps: With migec v1.2.7, reads were demultiplexed and then collapsed into UMI-guided consensus sequences. Using mixcr v2.1.11, UMI consensuses were aligned to TRA and TRB V and J templates and then assembled into clonotypes. A clonotype was counted as expanded or contracted only when both edgeR and NoisET called the clonotype significant, with the noise models trained on biological replicates. edgeR calls used a false discovery rate-adjusted p below 0.01 and a log2 fold-change threshold of 1. As an exploratory analysis of dynamics, max-normalized trajectories of the 1000 most abundant clonotypes were examined by PCA with hierarchical clustering. The CD4 or CD8 phenotype of responding clones was assigned using the separately sequenced CD4+ and CD8+ repertoires. The public reads were reanalyzed by TCRdb: fastp trimming at Q25, MiXCR alignment, in-frame beta chains only. Entries that share a CDR3 protein sequence are merged under the most common genes and DNA. The V and J calls and clone size are TCRdb's, not the authors'. This sample holds approximately 150,000 distinct CDR3 sequences; approximately 14% were observed only once. The top ten hold 11% to 15% of the sample.

Ficoll-Paque density gradient centrifugation was the method used to isolate PBMCs. Sequencing was carried out using PBMCs or a T cell subset sorted from them (not recorded which). The origin of this receptor is an adult woman who had mild COVID-19 (a few samples of this study predate the infection). The sample titles of this study are shuffled in the database, so cell type and time point are left out; the donor was told from shared clones.

The nucleotide sequence is given as TGCGCCAGCAGCATCCGGGACAGGGACTCTGGGGCCAACGTCCTGACTTTC. The encoded protein is CASSIRDRDSGANVLTF. The V and J segments used are TRBV5-1 and TRBJ2-6, with 9 middle bases fitting TRBD1. The germline V gene specifies SGHRS as CDR1 and YFSETQ as CDR2. The CDR3 numbers 17 residues from cysteine through phenylalanine. Just CDR3 DNA is preserved here, 51 bases in frame from base 1. Germline trimming amounts to 4 bases on V and 0 bases on J, with 5 as the count of junction bases outside the gene matches.